The subject of this entry is one T cell receptor beta chain. Germline is not matched at one junction end, which may reflect a read error. This sample stems from a study of tumor and adjacent non-tumor tissue in lung cancer. Study overall: Histology: about a dozen adenocarcinoma, a couple of squamous cell carcinoma, 1 small cell lung cancer.

This sample's RNA came from whole unsorted tissue. The library came from three nested PCR rounds adapted from ARM-PCR protocols. TCRdb ran MiXCR on the multiplex PCR reads and lists one entry per CDR3 protein. The sample lists approximately 79,000 distinct CDR3 sequences, just under 75% occurring once. This CDR3 comprises 12 residues. Germline V gene sequence: CDR1 SGHNT, CDR2 YYREEE (reference sequence). The receptor's source is a woman in her thirties or forties with non-small cell lung cancer. The J gene is TRBJ1-1, the V gene TRBV5-4, with 7 bases lining up with TRBD1. Sequenced input: lung tumor tissue. In DNA form, the CDR3 reads TGTGCCACCCGACAGGGTCACACCGAAGCTTTCTTT. It translates to CATRQGHTEAFF.